Listed here is a single T cell receptor beta chain. It lacks a known antigen. The input lacks base qualities; no much larger clone sits a single base away. V ends up 5 bases short and J 0 bases short, with an unmatched junction base count of 6. CDR1 and CDR2 are read off the germline V gene as SGHTA and FQGTGA. Taken from cysteine to phenylalanine, the CDR3 has 17 residues. The kept DNA is CDR3 alone, 51 bases in frame from the first base. The immunoSEQ Assay, a bias-controlled multiplex PCR, was used to amplify TCRbeta CDR3 regions from genomic DNA. Regarding the original processing steps: Within the assay, amplification of reference gene primers was used to estimate how many nucleated cells each sample contained. Sequence reads were collapsed and filtered to measure the absolute abundance of every unique TCRbeta CDR3 rearrangement. For each sample, productive Simpson clonality was calculated by taking the square root of Simpson's diversity index across productive rearrangements. TCRdb obtained this table from immuneACCESS and retained in-frame rearrangements with V and J assigned. These tables miss some clones; where compared with another copy, unresolved V genes account for less than half of the shortfall, and the remainder is unexplained. V, J and clone size derive from that table, while D and trimming were established from the DNA sequence. This sample holds about 250,000 clones; 70% to 90% were observed only once. 3% of the sample lies in the top ten.

Each collaborating institution followed its own protocols to collect whole blood in K2EDTA tubes. For TCRbeta analysis, collaborators shipped samples in one of three forms: frozen whole blood, isolated PBMCs, or DNA extracted from either of those sample types. The data are from a study of blood T cell repertoires in COVID-19 (dated by TCRdb to the early 2020s). Study-wide context: Collaborator samples came from the United States, Italy and Spain and covered acute and convalescent phases of COVID-19. The prospective study material was composed of cDNA or gDNA derived from T cells, B-cell-depleted T cells, or PBMCs. Subjects who had been exposed to COVID-19, were actively infected with it, or had recovered from it provided the deeply sampled blood TCRbeta repertoires that made up the dataset. A freely available public database, intended as a resource for researchers studying the immune response to SARS-CoV-2, is where the repertoires were released. The samples were drawn from two sources: the first 160 participants of the ongoing ImmuneRACE study, and fewer than 1,500 subjects contributed by 6 global collaborators. Sample metadata almost always included a de-identified subject ID, COVID-19 status, age in years and sex. HLA class I and class II types, where available, came from metadata supplied by the sample provider rather than from assay-based typing.

Results the study describes overall, beyond this receptor: Clinical and demographic metadata were provided uncurated, with the amount varying by source and participant.

The chain is assembled from TRBV7-3 and TRBJ2-1, with 11 bases matching TRBD2. This sequence originates from a man younger than 35 with active or convalescent COVID-19. Sequenced: peripheral blood. The bases read TGTGCCAGCAGCCTCTTAGCGGGGGGGCCCTCCTACAATGAGCAGTTCTTC. Its protein product is CASSLLAGGPSYNEQFF.